The entry that follows covers one T cell receptor (beta chain) sequence. The naive CD8 subset, CD45RO-negative cells positively selected for CCR7, excluded terminally differentiated effector memory CD45RA+ cells. The data originate from a study of shared clonotypes between healthy human individuals. Produced via immunoSEQ multiplex PCR; TCRdb's table is partial and in-frame only. The sample carries around 700,000 clones, around 90% recorded once. Germline V lookup: CDR1 SGHDN, CDR2 FVKESK. The V gene end was trimmed by 4 bases and the J gene end by 2 bases; junction bases not matched to a gene: 14. The CDR3 runs 18 residues.

The sequenced material came from naive CD8+ T cells sorted from blood. The sequence came from a man aged 25 to 45 in good health. V gene TRBV14 combines with J gene TRBJ2-5, with 9 bases matching TRBD1. The CDR3 coding sequence is TGTGCCAGCAGCCTCAGCTCGGCCGGGACAGGGAAACAAGAGACCCAGTACTTC. Amino acid sequence: CASSLSSAGTGKQETQYF. The full variable domain, its missing parts supplied by reference TRBV14 and TRBJ2-5, is EAGVTQFPSHSVIEKGQTVTLRCDPISGHDNLYWYRRVMGKEIKFLLHFVKESKQDESGMPNNRFLAERTGGTYSTLKVQPAELEDSGVYFCASSLSSAGTGKQETQYFGPGTRLLVL.